The entry below describes one T cell receptor (beta chain). Germline CDR1 MDHEN, CDR2 SYDVKM. V was shortened by 5 bases and J by 4 bases, with 14 bases between the two germline ends. The CDR3 contains 14 residues. The data belong to a study of STAT5B mutations in CD4+ large granular lymphocyte leukemia. The protocol was immunoSEQ multiplex PCR, while the TCRdb copy is restricted to in-frame clones and leaves out a portion. Among 37,000 or so clones listed, roughly 80% were seen once. The clonotype comes from a human donor in good health. The specimen was CD4+ T cells from blood buffy coats. J is TRBJ1-2 and V is TRBV28, with D possibly TRBD1 on 5 matching bases. The CDR3 DNA reads TGTGCCAGCAGTCTCATCTCAGGGACCTATGGCTACACCTTC. Its protein is CASSLISGTYGYTF.